One and the same sample provided the 18 T cell receptor beta chains below, sequenced in a study of T cell responses to AZD1222 COVID-19 vaccine. TCRdb's table, derived via immunoSEQ multiplex PCR, lists solely in-frame clones and lacks some. Here the sample spans 130,000 to 150,000 clones, about 92% being singletons. The sample consisted of peripheral blood, taken 28 days after the second AZD1222 dose. The source of these receptors is an adult who received the AZD1222 COVID-19 vaccine.

V gene TRBV7-8 combines with J gene TRBJ1-6; D gene ambiguous. Germline CDR1 SGHVS, CDR2 FQNEAQ. The CDR3 runs to 13 residues. V was clipped by 2 bases and J by 16 bases, with 15 bases between them. DNA for the CDR3: TGTGCCAGCAGCTTAAACCTGGGCGAGGTACTCCACTTT. Protein sequence: CASSLNLGEVLHF.

V and J are TRBV5-6 and TRBJ2-5; TRBD1 might be the D (6 bases). With 4 bases removed from V and 5 bases from J, the gap between germline ends came to 18 bases. The germline CDR1 and CDR2 sequences are SGHDT and YYEEEE. CDR3 length: 15 amino acids. The CDR3 nucleotides are TGTGCCAGCAGCGCCGAACAGGGTCCGGGGGAGACCCAGTACTTC. As protein: CASSAEQGPGETQYF.

The chain links TRBV27 to TRBJ2-3; D may be TRBD1 (5 bases). With 0 bases removed from V and 3 bases from J, the gap between germline ends came to 7 bases. Germline-derived CDR1 and CDR2 are MNHEY and SMNVEV (reference sequence). The CDR3 totals 14 residues. CDR3 in DNA: TGTGCCAGCAGTTTATCCCAGGGTACAGATACGCAGTATTTT. It is translated as CASSLSQGTDTQYF.

DNA of the CDR3: TGTGCCAGCAGAGCGGGGGCTAGCACAGATACGCAGTATTTT. Protein sequence: CASRAGASTDTQYF. The chain is built from TRBV6-4 and TRBJ2-3; TRBD2 aligns across 8 bases. The J segment lost 0 bases and the V segment lost 6 bases, leaving 2 bases of the junction unmatched. This CDR3 comprises 14 residues. Germline V gene lookup returns CDR1 MRHNA and CDR2 SNTAGT.

J is TRBJ2-7 and V is TRBV18; D may be TRBD1 (6 bases). Per germline, CDR1 KGHSH and CDR2 LQKENI. Trimming removed 3 bases at V and 12 bases at J, with 18 bases between. The length of the CDR3 is 13 residues. Here the CDR3 DNA reads TGTGCCAGCTCACCCGAGGAAGGACAGAGCCCGTACTTC. Translated, it gives CASSPEEGQSPYF.

This clone was seen only a few times. The chain uses TRBV19 and TRBJ2-2; possibly TRBD2 for D (6 bases). The CDR3 loop spans 16 amino acids. Per germline, CDR1 LNHDA and CDR2 SQIVND (reference sequence). Trimming stripped 6 bases from V and 5 bases from J, with 19 bases between. The CDR3 reads CASSDQGGRGTGELFF. DNA for the CDR3: TGTGCCAGTAGCGACCAGGGAGGCCGGGGTACCGGGGAGCTGTTTTTT. The full variable domain, completed using reference TRBV19 and TRBJ2-2, is DGGITQSPKYLFRKEGQNVTLSCEQNLNHDAMYWYRQDPGQGLRLIYYSQIVNDFQKGDIAEGYSVSREKKESFPLTVTSAQKNPTAFYLCASSDQGGRGTGELFFGEGSRLTVL.

This chain uses TRBV21-1 with TRBJ2-2; the D call TRBD2 from the table was never checked on the DNA. TRBV21-1 is a documented pseudogene. The CDR3 spans 17 residues. The CDR3 sequence is CASMGREATPYAGELFF. CDR3 bases: TGTGCCAGCATGGGGCGGGAGGCGACTCCCTACGCCGGGGAGCTGTTTTTT.

V gene TRBV3-1 (or the pseudogene TRBV3-2) combines with J gene TRBJ1-3, with unresolved D. Germline assignment: CDR1 LGHDT and CDR2 YNNKEL (reference sequence). The V gene lost 8 bases and the J gene lost 0 bases, with 26 bases spanning the gap. This CDR3 contains 19 residues. Here the CDR3 DNA reads TGTGCCAGCGTCGAAGGTAGGGCTGATCGATTTGACTCTGGAAACACCATATATTTT. Its protein product is CASVEGRADRFDSGNTIYF.

The rearrangement uses TRBV28 and TRBJ2-1; 9 bases agree with TRBD2. There are 17 residues in the CDR3. V gave up 8 bases and J gave up 5 bases; unmatched junction bases: 16. Germline CDR1 reads MDHEN; CDR2 reads SYDVKM. The CDR3 DNA follows: TGTGCCAGCGCTATTTTGGTAGCGGGAGCCCAGGACAATGAGCAGTTCTTC. Its translation: CASAILVAGAQDNEQFF.

This clone was counted a single time. The V gene is TRBV11-1, the J gene TRBJ2-2, with a possible D match to TRBD1 (5 bases). This CDR3 comprises 15 residues. Trimming stripped 6 bases from V and 5 bases from J, with 16 bases between. The V gene's germline CDR1 is SGHAT and CDR2 FQDESV (reference sequence). CDR3 DNA sequence: TGTGCCAGCAGTTACAGGATCCAGGAGACCGGGGAGCTGTTTTTT. It specifies CASSYRIQETGELFF. Full variable domain (rest looked up from reference TRBV11-1 and TRBJ2-2): EAEVAQSPRYKITEKSQAVAFWCDPISGHATLYWYRQILGQGPELLVQFQDESVVDDSQLPKDRFSAERLKGVDSTLKIQPAELGDSAMYLCASSYRIQETGELFFGEGSRLTVL.

This clone was detected only once. The genes are TRBV6-5 and TRBJ2-5; 7 positions match TRBD2. V lost 6 bases and J lost 4; bases outside the gene matches: 11. Germline CDR1 and CDR2: MNHEY and SVGAGI. There are 15 residues in the CDR3. The CDR3 DNA reads TGTGCCAGCAGAATGGGGACTATGGGGGTAGAGACCCAGTACTTC. It yields the protein CASRMGTMGVETQYF.

The chain joins TRBV6-2 or TRBV6-3 to TRBJ2-7, with 10 bases matching TRBD2. Germline CDR1 reads MNHEY; CDR2 reads SVGEGT. The junction had 7 bases not matched to a gene; V was cut back by 4 bases and J by 1 base. The CDR3 contains 16 residues. The CDR3 coding sequence is TGTGCCAGCAGTTCGGGGACTAGCGTGCGTTCCTACGAGCAGTACTTC. Its translation: CASSSGTSVRSYEQYF.

This chain connects TRBV5-5 to TRBJ2-7; D remains ambiguous. In germline, CDR1 is SGHKS, CDR2 YYEKEE (reference sequence). The CDR3 runs 15 residues. Trimming cost V 2 bases and J 0 bases, with 12 bases left between them. DNA of the CDR3: TGTGCCAGCAGCTTTGGACCCGTCGGCTCCTACGAGCAGTACTTC. It is translated as CASSFGPVGSYEQYF.

CDR3 coding DNA: TGTGCCAGCAGCAAAGAGGTTAGGCGGGAGGGCCGAAGCTACGAGCAGTACTTC. Translated: CASSKEVRREGRSYEQYF. The genes are TRBV21-1 and TRBJ2-7; TRBD2, as called in the table, went unchecked against the DNA. TRBV21-1 is deemed a pseudogene. The CDR3 has 18 amino acids.

The chain joins TRBV11-3 to TRBJ1-2; D is ambiguous. Germline loops: CDR1 SGHNT, CDR2 YENEEA. There are 13 residues in the CDR3. Trimming removed 5 bases at V and 8 bases at J, with 15 bases between. CDR3 in DNA: TGTGCCAGCAGCCGAGACGGAGGAGGAGGCTACACCTTC. This gives the protein CASSRDGGGGYTF.

CDR3 amino acids: CASSSRLAGGGNEQFF. For the CDR3, the DNA is TGCGCCAGCAGCTCCCGACTAGCGGGAGGGGGGAATGAGCAGTTCTTC. The V and J genes are TRBV5-1 and TRBJ2-1, with 14 bases aligning to TRBD2. Germline CDR1 SGHRS, CDR2 YFSETQ. The V segment lost 3 bases and the J segment 7 bases; nucleotides outside the gene matches: 6. The CDR3 runs to 16 residues.

The chain uses TRBV30 and TRBJ1-2; D gene ambiguous. The CDR3 is 14 residues long. In germline, CDR1 is GTSNPN, CDR2 SVGIG (reference sequence). Trimming shortened V by 0 bases and J by 8 bases, and 16 bases separated the two germline ends. The chain's CDR3 is CAWSVLEGPRGYTF. The CDR3 DNA sequence: TGTGCCTGGAGTGTATTAGAGGGCCCCAGAGGCTACACCTTC. The full variable domain, with the rest looked up from reference TRBV30 and TRBJ1-2, is SQTIHQWPATLVQPVGSPLSLECTVEGTSNPNLYWYRQAAGRGLQLLFYSVGIGQISSEVPQNLSASRPQDRQFILSSKKLLLSDSGFYLCAWSVLEGPRGYTFGSGTRLTVV.

The rearrangement joins TRBV19 to TRBJ1-1; 10 nucleotides line up with TRBD1. J gave up 6 bases and V 1 base, and 2 bases lay outside the gene matches. Germline V gene lookup returns CDR1 LNHDA and CDR2 SQIVND (reference sequence). This CDR3 has 14 amino acids. CDR3 DNA sequence: TGTGCCAGTAGTATAGGACAGGGGGCACCTGAAGCTTTCTTT. It is translated as CASSIGQGAPEAFF.